The clone carrying this T cell receptor (beta chain) was seen more than once but under ten times. Its antigen is undetermined. This CDR3 has 15 residues. CDR1 is LGHDT, CDR2 YNNKEL, per germline (reference sequence). V was cut by 4 bases and J by 2 bases, with 15 bases left in between. Prepared libraries of TCR beta cDNA carried unique molecular identifiers. One entry per CDR3 protein, called by TCRdb with MiXCR from the PCR reads. The sample comprises about 460,000 distinct CDR3 sequences, under 55% of which are singletons, and 9.5% to 13% rests with the top ten. These data belong to a study of post-analysis software for immune sequencing data. Study context: Secondary progressive, relapsing-remitting and progressive-relapsing multiple sclerosis were among the included disease courses.

Points from the study as a whole: About 5 TRBV segments were more frequent in patients than controls; TRBV5-6, TRBV5-1 and TRBV20-1 belonged to this group. Batch-matched samples strongly co-clustered by F measure. Multiple sclerosis patients had significantly lower normalized Chao1 diversity than controls.

The gene calls are TRBV3-1 and TRBJ2-7; D perhaps matches TRBD2 (6 bases). The sample was blood. The clonotype originates from a girl between 10 and 17 years old with multiple sclerosis. The CDR3 loop is CASSPGAYEAYEQYF. The CDR3 bases are TGTGCCAGCAGCCCGGGAGCATACGAGGCCTACGAGCAGTACTTC.